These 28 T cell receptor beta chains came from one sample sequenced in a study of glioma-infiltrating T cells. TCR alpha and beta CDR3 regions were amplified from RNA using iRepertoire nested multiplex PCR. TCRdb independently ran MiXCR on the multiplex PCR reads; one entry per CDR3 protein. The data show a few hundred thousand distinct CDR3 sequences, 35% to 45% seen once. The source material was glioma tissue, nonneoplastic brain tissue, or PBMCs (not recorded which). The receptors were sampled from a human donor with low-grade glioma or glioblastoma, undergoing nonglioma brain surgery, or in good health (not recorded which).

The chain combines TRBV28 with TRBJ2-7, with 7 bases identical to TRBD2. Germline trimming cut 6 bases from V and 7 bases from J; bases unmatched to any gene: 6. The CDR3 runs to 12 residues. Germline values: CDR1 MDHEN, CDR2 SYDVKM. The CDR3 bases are TGTGCCAGCAGCTTACTAGCGAAGGAGCAGTACTTC. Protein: CASSLLAKEQYF.

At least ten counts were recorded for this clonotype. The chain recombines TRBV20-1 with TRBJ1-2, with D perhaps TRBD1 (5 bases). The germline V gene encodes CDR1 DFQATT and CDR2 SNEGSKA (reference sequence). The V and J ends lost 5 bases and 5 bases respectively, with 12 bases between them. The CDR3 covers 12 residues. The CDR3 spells CSASGTDYGYTF. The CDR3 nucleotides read TGCAGTGCTTCCGGGACGGATTATGGCTACACCTTC.

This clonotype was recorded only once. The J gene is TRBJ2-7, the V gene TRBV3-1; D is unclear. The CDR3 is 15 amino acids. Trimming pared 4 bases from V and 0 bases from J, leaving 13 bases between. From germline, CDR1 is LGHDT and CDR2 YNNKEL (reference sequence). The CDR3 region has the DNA TGTGCCAGCAGCCTACAACCAGGACCCTCCTACGAGCAGTACTTC. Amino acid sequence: CASSLQPGPSYEQYF.

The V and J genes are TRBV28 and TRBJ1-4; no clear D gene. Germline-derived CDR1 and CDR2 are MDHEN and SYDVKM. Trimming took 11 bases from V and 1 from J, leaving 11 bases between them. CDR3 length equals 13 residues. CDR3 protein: CAGMTGTNEKLFF. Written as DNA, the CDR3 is TGTGCCGGGATGACGGGAACTAATGAAAAACTGTTTTTT.

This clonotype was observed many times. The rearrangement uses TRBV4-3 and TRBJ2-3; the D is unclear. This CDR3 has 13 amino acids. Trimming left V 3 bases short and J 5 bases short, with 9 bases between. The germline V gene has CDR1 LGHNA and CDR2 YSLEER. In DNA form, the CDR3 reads TGCGCCAGCAGCCAGTCTAATGGAGATACGCAGTATTTT. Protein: CASSQSNGDTQYF.

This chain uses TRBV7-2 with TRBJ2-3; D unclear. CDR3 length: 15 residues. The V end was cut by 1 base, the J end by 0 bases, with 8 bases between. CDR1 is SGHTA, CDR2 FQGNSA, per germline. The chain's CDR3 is CASSLDTGSTDTQYF. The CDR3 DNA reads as TGTGCCAGCAGCTTAGACACGGGCAGCACAGATACGCAGTATTTT.

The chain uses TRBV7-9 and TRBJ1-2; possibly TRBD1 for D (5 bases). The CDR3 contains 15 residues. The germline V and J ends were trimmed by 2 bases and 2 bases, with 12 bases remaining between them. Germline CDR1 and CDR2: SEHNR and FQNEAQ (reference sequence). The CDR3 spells CASSLFQGSNYGYTF. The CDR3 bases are TGTGCCAGCAGCTTATTCCAGGGCTCCAACTATGGCTACACCTTC. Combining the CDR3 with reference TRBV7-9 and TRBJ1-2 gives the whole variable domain DTGVSQNPRHKITKRGQNVTFRCDPISEHNRLYWYRQTLGQGPEFLTYFQNEAQLEKSRLLSDRFSAERPKGSFSTLEIQRTEQGDSAMYLCASSLFQGSNYGYTFGSGTRLTVV.

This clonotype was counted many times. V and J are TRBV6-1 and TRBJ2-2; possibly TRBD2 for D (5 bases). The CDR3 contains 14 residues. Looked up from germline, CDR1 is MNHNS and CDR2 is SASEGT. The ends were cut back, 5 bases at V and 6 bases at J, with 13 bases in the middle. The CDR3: CASSPRLSPGELFF. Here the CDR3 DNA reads TGTGCCAGCAGTCCGCGACTATCCCCCGGGGAGCTGTTTTTT.

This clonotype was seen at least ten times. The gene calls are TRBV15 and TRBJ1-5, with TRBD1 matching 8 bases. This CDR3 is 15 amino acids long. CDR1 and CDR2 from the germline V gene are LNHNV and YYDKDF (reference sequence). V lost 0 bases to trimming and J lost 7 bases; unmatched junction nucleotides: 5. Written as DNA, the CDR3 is TGTGCCACCAGCAGAGACAGGGGGCCTGGGCAGCCCCAGCATTTT. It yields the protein CATSRDRGPGQPQHF. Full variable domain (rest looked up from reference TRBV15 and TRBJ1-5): DAMVIQNPRYQVTQFGKPVTLSCSQTLNHNVMYWYQQKSSQAPKLLFHYYDKDFNNEADTPDNFQSRRPNTSFCFLDIRSPGLGDTAMYLCATSRDRGPGQPQHFGDGTRLSIL.

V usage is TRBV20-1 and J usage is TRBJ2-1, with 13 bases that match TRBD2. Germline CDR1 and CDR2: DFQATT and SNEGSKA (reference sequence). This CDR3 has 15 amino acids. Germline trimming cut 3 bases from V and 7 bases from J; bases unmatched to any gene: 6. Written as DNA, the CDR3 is TGCAGTGCTAGGGGACTAGCGGGAATTCTAAATGAGCAGTTCTTC. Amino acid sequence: CSARGLAGILNEQFF.

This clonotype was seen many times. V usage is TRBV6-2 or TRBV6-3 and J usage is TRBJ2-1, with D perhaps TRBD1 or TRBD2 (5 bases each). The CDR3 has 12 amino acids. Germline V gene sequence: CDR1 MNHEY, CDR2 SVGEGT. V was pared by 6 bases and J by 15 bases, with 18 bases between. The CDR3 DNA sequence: TGTGCCAGCAGGCAAAGGGGACCCGCGTCGTTCTTC. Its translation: CASRQRGPASFF.

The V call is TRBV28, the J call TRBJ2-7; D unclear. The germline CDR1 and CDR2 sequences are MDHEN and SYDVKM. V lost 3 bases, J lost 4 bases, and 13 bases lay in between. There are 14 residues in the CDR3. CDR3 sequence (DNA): TGTGCCAGCAGTTTGGTTCTGCTCGCTTACGAGCAGTACTTC. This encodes CASSLVLLAYEQYF.

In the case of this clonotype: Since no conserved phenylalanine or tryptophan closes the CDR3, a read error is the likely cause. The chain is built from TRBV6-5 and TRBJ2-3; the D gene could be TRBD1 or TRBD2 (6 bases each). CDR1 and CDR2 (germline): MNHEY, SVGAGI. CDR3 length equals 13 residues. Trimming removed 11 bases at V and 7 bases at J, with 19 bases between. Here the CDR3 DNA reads TGTGCCTCCCAAGGGGGGAACGCGCATACGCAGTATCTT. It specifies CASQGGNAHTQYL.

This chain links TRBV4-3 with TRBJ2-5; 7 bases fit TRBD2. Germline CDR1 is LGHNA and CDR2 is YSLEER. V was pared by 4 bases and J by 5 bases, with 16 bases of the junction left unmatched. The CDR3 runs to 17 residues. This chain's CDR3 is CASSPWGGLPEGETQYF. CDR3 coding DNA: TGCGCCAGCAGCCCCTGGGGGGGACTCCCAGAGGGGGAGACCCAGTACTTC.

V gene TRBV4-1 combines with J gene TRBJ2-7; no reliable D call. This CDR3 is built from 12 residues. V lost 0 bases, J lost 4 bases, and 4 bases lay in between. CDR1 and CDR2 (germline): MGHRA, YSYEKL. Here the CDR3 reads CASSQEAYEQYF. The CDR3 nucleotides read TGCGCCAGCAGCCAAGAGGCGTACGAGCAGTACTTC.

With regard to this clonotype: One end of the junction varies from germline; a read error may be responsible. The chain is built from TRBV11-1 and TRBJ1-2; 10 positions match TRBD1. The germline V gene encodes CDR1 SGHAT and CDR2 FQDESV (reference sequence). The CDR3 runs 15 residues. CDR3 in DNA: TGTGCTAGCAGCGCCGACAGGGGGCCCCTTTATGGCTACACCTTC. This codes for CASSADRGPLYGYTF. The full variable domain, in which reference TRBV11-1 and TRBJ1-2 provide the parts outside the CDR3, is EAEVAQSPRYKITEKSQAVAFWCDPISGHATLYWYRQILGQGPELLVQFQDESVVDDSQLPKDRFSAERLKGVDSTLKIQPAELGDSAMYLCASSADRGPLYGYTFGSGTRLTVV.

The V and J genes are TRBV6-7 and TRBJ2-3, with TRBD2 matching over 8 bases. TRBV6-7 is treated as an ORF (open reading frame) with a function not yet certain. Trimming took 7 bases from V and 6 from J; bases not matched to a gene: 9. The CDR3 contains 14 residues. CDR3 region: CASTGTRGGDTQYF. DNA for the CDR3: TGTGCCAGCACCGGGACTAGAGGGGGGGATACGCAGTATTTT.

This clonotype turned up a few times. CDR3 sequence (DNA): TGTGCCAGCAGCTTATCCGGTGAAAAACTGTTTTTT. Amino acids: CASSLSGEKLFF. The genes are TRBV7-2 and TRBJ1-4; D not certain. The CDR3 length is 12 residues. From germline, CDR1 is SGHTA and CDR2 FQGNSA. With 2 bases removed from V and 7 bases from J, the gap between germline ends came to 5 bases.

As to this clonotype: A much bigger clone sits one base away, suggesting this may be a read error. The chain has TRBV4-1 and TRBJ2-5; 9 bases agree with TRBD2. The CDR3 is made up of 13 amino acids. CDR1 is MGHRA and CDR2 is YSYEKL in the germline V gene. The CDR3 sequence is CASSQRGRATPYF. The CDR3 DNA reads TGCGCCAGCAGCCAGCGCGGGAGGGCGACCCCGTACTTC.

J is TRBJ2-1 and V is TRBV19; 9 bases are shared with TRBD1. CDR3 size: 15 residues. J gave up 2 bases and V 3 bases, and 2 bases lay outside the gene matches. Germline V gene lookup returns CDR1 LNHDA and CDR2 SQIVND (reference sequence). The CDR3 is CASSIDRGAYNEQFF. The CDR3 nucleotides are TGTGCCAGTAGTATTGACAGGGGGGCCTACAATGAGCAGTTCTTC.

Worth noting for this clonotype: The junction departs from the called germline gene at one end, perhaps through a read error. In DNA, the CDR3 is TGCGCCGGCAGCCAAAGGACCGACGTGGATGAGCAGTTCTTC. Its protein is CAGSQRTDVDEQFF. The chain is built from TRBV4-3 and TRBJ2-1; D unclear. Germline assignment: CDR1 LGHNA and CDR2 YSLEER. This CDR3 spans 14 amino acids.

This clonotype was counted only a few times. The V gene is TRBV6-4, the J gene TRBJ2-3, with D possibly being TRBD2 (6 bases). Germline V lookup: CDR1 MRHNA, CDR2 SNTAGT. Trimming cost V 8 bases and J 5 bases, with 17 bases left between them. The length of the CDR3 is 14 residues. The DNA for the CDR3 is TGTGCCAGCTCTCGGGGGAGCCAGTTAGATACGCAGTATTTT. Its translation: CASSRGSQLDTQYF.

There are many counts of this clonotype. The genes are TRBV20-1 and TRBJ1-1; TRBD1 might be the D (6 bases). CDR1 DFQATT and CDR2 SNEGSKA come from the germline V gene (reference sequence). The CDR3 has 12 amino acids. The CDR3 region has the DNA TGCAGCGCGGACAGCCCGAACACTGAAGCTTTCTTT. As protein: CSADSPNTEAFF.

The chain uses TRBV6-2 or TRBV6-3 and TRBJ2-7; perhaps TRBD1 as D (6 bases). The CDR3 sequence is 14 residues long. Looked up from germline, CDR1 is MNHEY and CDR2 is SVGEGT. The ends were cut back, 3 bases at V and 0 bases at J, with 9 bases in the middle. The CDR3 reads CASSYGQFSYEQYF. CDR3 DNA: TGTGCCAGCAGTTATGGACAGTTCTCCTACGAGCAGTACTTC.

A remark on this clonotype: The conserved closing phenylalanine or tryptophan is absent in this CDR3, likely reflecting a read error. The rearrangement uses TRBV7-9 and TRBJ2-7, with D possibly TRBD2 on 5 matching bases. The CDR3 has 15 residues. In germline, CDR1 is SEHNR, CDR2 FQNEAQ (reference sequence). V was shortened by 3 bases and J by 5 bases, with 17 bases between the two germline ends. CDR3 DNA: TGTGCCAGCAGCTTTCCCGGGGAAGGGATAAACGAGCAGTACTCC. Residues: CASSFPGEGINEQYS.

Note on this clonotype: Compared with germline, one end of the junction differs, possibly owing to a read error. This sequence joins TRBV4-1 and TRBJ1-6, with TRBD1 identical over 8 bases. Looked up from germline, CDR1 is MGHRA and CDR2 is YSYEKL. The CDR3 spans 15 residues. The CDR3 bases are TGCGCCAGCAGCCAAGGTGGACAGGGAAATTCACCCCTCAACTTT. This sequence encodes CASSQGGQGNSPLNF.

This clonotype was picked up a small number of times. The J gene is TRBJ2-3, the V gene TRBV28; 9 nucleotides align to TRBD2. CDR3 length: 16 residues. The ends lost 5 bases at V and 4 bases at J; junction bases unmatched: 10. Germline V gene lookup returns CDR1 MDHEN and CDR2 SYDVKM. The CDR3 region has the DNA TGTGCCAGCAGTCCCGGGACTAGCCCTTTTTCAGATACGCAGTATTTT. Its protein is CASSPGTSPFSDTQYF.

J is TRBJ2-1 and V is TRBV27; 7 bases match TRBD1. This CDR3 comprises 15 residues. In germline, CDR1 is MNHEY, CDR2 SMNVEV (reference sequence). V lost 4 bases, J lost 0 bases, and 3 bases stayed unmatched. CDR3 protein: CASSWPGGSYNEQFF. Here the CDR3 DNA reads TGTGCCAGCAGTTGGCCAGGGGGCTCCTACAATGAGCAGTTCTTC.